The clone carrying this TCR beta chain was recorded at least ten times. What it recognizes is unknown. The data are from a study of blood T cells in healthy people across ages. Whole-study findings and limits: Long-lived and aged donors differed, with more naive CD4+ cells and higher diversity in the long-lived. Changes in expanded clonotypes were possibly confounded, as the CMV status of donors was unknown.

It was with a sample-barcoded 5' primer and a J-beta primer mix that a second PCR of about 7 to 12 cycles was run. Via MiXCR, TCRdb re-called the 5' RACE reads, giving one row per CDR3 protein. The data hold some 790,000 distinct CDR3 sequences, with 25% to 30% observed a single time. This TCR was recovered from a woman of 80 years or more in good health. Source material: blood.

This CDR3 reads CATSDWLKDPNEQFF. The CDR3 DNA reads TGTGCCACCAGTGATTGGCTCAAGGACCCCAATGAGCAGTTCTTC. The V gene is TRBV24-1, the J gene TRBJ2-1; no clear D. The length of the CDR3 is 15 residues. Trimming shortened V by 2 bases and J by 6 bases, and 13 bases separated the two germline ends. CDR1 KGHDR and CDR2 SFDVKD come from the germline V gene.